Below, 27 T cell receptor beta chains from the same sample are listed, as sequenced in a study of control samples from healthy donors and cancer patients. Clones were read by immunoSEQ multiplex PCR, and TCRdb kept only the in-frame ones, dropping some. The sample holds some 120,000 clones, about 87% seen once. Sequences were obtained from blood. These TCRs come from a man between 60 and 75 years old in good health.

The rearrangement links TRBV30 to TRBJ2-5; D gene unclear. The germline V and J ends were trimmed by 2 bases and 6 bases, with 13 bases remaining between them. The germline V gene has CDR1 GTSNPN and CDR2 SVGIG (reference sequence). The CDR3 consists of 13 residues. The CDR3 DNA reads TGTGCCTGGAGTAACAGAAACACAAAGACCCAGTACTTC. Its translation is CAWSNRNTKTQYF.

The chain joins TRBV5-6 to TRBJ1-2; unclear D gene. The V end was cut by 1 base, the J end by 10 bases, with 8 bases between. The CDR3 runs to 11 residues. Germline assignment: CDR1 SGHDT and CDR2 YYEEEE. CDR3 DNA: TGTGCCAGCAGCTTGTCGAGGGACTACACCTTC. Translation gives CASSLSRDYTF.

J is TRBJ2-4 and V is TRBV18; no clear D gene. Trimming took 0 bases from V and 6 from J, leaving 15 bases between them. This CDR3 has 16 amino acids. CDR1 and CDR2 from the germline V gene are KGHSH and LQKENI. Written as DNA, the CDR3 is TGTGCCAGCTCACCACCAATAGTCGGGTCTGGAAACATTCAGTACTTC. Protein product: CASSPPIVGSGNIQYF.

V and J are TRBV6-5 and TRBJ1-3; 8 positions agree with TRBD1. The germline gives CDR1 MNHEY, CDR2 SVGAGI. Trimming removed 4 bases from V and 2 bases from J; junction bases left unmatched: 4. The CDR3 covers 15 residues. This chain's CDR3 is CASSSSTGAGNTIYF. In DNA, the CDR3 is TGTGCCAGCAGTTCCTCGACAGGGGCTGGAAACACCATATATTTT.

The chain recombines TRBV12-3 or TRBV12-4 with TRBJ1-2, with D tentatively TRBD1 (5 bases). The CDR3 is 13 residues long. The germline V and J ends were trimmed by 6 bases and 7 bases, with 15 bases remaining between them. Here the CDR3 reads CASRAGGMGGYTF. The CDR3 DNA follows: TGTGCCAGCAGGGCCGGGGGAATGGGTGGCTACACCTTC.

The V call is TRBV5-1, the J call TRBJ1-4, with TRBD1 as a possible D gene (5 bases). The V gene lost 7 bases and the J gene lost 0 bases, with 10 bases spanning the gap. CDR3 length: 14 residues. The germline V gene encodes CDR1 SGHRS and CDR2 YFSETQ. The CDR3 DNA sequence: TGCGCCAGCGGGGAGGGGTCAACTAATGAAAAACTGTTTTTT. Its protein is CASGEGSTNEKLFF.

The chain couples TRBV2 to TRBJ1-2; D gene unclear. From germline, CDR1 is SNHLY and CDR2 FYNNEI. The germline V and J ends were trimmed by 8 bases and 8 bases, with 18 bases remaining between them. This CDR3 contains 13 residues. CDR3 sequence: CASPPTGFGGYTF. In DNA form, the CDR3 reads TGTGCCAGCCCGCCGACCGGGTTTGGAGGCTACACCTTC.

In this sample, this clone turned up once. This same CDR3 is encoded by further DNA sequences in the sample. V and J are TRBV5-1 and TRBJ2-2, with TRBD2 matching over 7 bases. The length of the CDR3 is 15 residues. In germline, CDR1 is SGHRS, CDR2 YFSETQ. V lost 0 bases, J lost 1 base, and 0 bases stayed unmatched. CDR3 bases: TGCGCCAGCAGCTTGGTAGCGGGGAACACCGGGGAGCTGTTTTTT. Translated, it gives CASSLVAGNTGELFF.

This clone appeared once. The rearrangement uses TRBV11-2 and TRBJ1-3, with TRBD1 matching 11 bases. The CDR3 has 15 residues. Germline V gives CDR1 SGHAT, CDR2 FQNNGV. With 6 bases clipped from V and 10 bases from J, the junction kept 11 bases outside the gene matches. Written as DNA, the CDR3 is TGTGCCAGCAGTCTCGGGACAGGGGGAGGATGGACCATATATTTT. Translating it yields CASSLGTGGGWTIYF.

This chain links TRBV28 with TRBJ1-3; maybe TRBD1 (5 bases). V lost 6 bases to trimming and J lost 4 bases, with 16 bases between them. CDR1 MDHEN and CDR2 SYDVKM come from the germline V gene. There are 15 residues in the CDR3. The CDR3, as DNA: TGTGCCAGCAGCCCTTACGGGACGGGAGGAAACACCATATATTTT. This sequence encodes CASSPYGTGGNTIYF.

The chain combines TRBV10-2 with TRBJ1-5, with 7 nucleotides matching TRBD1. The germline V gene encodes CDR1 WSHSY and CDR2 SAAADI. The CDR3 sequence is 16 residues long. Trimming removed 4 bases from V and 3 bases from J; junction bases left unmatched: 9. CDR3 sequence reads: CASSGNRGGPNQPQHF. CDR3 DNA: TGCGCCAGCAGTGGGAACAGGGGAGGTCCCAATCAGCCCCAGCATTTT.

This clone was counted a few times. The rearrangement links TRBV5-6 to TRBJ1-6; TRBD1 agrees at 9 bases. The germline gives CDR1 SGHDT, CDR2 YYEEEE. This CDR3 is built from 15 residues. V was clipped by 5 bases and J by 6 bases; unmatched bases: 6. This CDR3 is CASSFRTGVNSPLHF. The CDR3 bases are TGTGCCAGCAGTTTTCGGACAGGGGTTAATTCACCCCTCCACTTT. Full variable domain (missing parts from reference TRBV5-6 and TRBJ1-6): DAGVTQSPTHLIKTRGQQVTLRCSPKSGHDTVSWYQQALGQGPQFIFQYYEEEERQRGNFPDRFSGHQFPNYSSELNVNALLLGDSALYLCASSFRTGVNSPLHFGNGTRLTVT.

This clone was detected only a few times. CDR3 loop: CASSLGDRGGEQYF. The CDR3 DNA reads as TGCGCCAGCAGCTTGGGGGACAGGGGAGGAGAGCAGTACTTC. This sequence joins TRBV5-1 and TRBJ2-7, with 10 bases fitting TRBD1. Unmatched junction bases numbered 4, after V lost 0 bases and J lost 7 bases. The CDR3 runs 14 residues. Germline assignment: CDR1 SGHRS and CDR2 YFSETQ.

The J gene is TRBJ1-2, the V gene TRBV7-8, with unresolved D. CDR3 length: 14 residues. Trimming cost V 1 base and J 8 bases, with 14 bases left between them. Germline loops: CDR1 SGHVS, CDR2 FQNEAQ. The CDR3 sequence is CASSLEGLVGGYTF. Written as DNA, the CDR3 is TGTGCCAGCAGCTTAGAAGGTCTGGTTGGAGGCTACACCTTC.

The sample holds one count of this clone. The sample holds other DNA sequences that translate to the same CDR3. V usage is TRBV24-1 and J usage is TRBJ1-2; D remains ambiguous. This CDR3 is built from 14 residues. V lost 1 base and J lost 2, with 7 bases in between. CDR1 and CDR2 (germline): KGHDR, SFDVKD. The CDR3 coding sequence is TGTGCCACCAGTGATTTTTCCAGAAACTATGGCTACACCTTC. Amino acids: CATSDFSRNYGYTF.

This rearrangement joins TRBV3-1 (or the pseudogene TRBV3-2) to TRBJ1-1; perhaps TRBD1 as D (6 bases). In germline, CDR1 is LGHDT, CDR2 YNNKEL (reference sequence). The V end lost 6 bases, the J end lost 0 bases, and 11 bases lay between the germline ends. This CDR3 has 14 residues. CDR3 sequence: CASSWGAVNTEAFF. The DNA for the CDR3 is TGTGCCAGCAGTTGGGGGGCTGTGAACACTGAAGCTTTCTTT.

The rearrangement joins TRBV27 to TRBJ1-1, with D possibly TRBD1 on 6 matching bases. This CDR3 spans 16 amino acids. Trimming left V 3 bases short and J 2 bases short, with 16 bases between. The germline CDR1 and CDR2 sequences are MNHEY and SMNVEV (reference sequence). The CDR3, as DNA: TGTGCCAGCAGTTTTAGGGGGGGCGGTGTTAACACTGAAGCTTTCTTT. Its protein product is CASSFRGGGVNTEAFF.

The chain has TRBV5-5 and TRBJ2-1; tentatively, D is TRBD2 (5 bases). CDR1 SGHKS and CDR2 YYEKEE come from the germline V gene (reference sequence). CDR3 length: 13 residues. Trimming pared 0 bases from V and 6 bases from J, leaving 7 bases between. CDR3 nucleotide sequence: TGTGCCAGCAGCTTGGCGGGATCCAATGAGCAGTTCTTC. This gives the protein CASSLAGSNEQFF.

This clone was observed a handful of times. The rearrangement links TRBV13 to TRBJ1-2, with D maybe TRBD1 (5 bases). Germline CDR1 is PRHDT and CDR2 is FYEKMQ (reference sequence). CDR3 size: 17 residues. The V end lost 2 bases, the J end lost 0 bases, and 16 bases lay between the germline ends. The CDR3 spells CASSLTGYGQANYGYTF. The CDR3 coding sequence is TGTGCCAGCAGCTTAACAGGCTACGGGCAAGCTAACTATGGCTACACCTTC.

V gene TRBV9 combines with J gene TRBJ1-1; the D is unclear. V lost 0 bases to trimming and J lost 1 base, with 10 bases between them. CDR1 is SGDLS, CDR2 YYNGEE, per germline. The CDR3 runs to 15 residues. CDR3 nucleotide sequence: TGTGCCAGCAGCGTAGGAGGCCTAAGGAACACTGAAGCTTTCTTT. Translated: CASSVGGLRNTEAFF.

This sequence joins TRBV3-1 (or the pseudogene TRBV3-2) and TRBJ2-2; the match to TRBD2 covers 8 bases. V dropped 5 bases and J dropped 3; count of bases not matched to a gene: 8. Germline V gives CDR1 LGHDT, CDR2 YNNKEL (reference sequence). The CDR3 extends over 16 amino acids. The CDR3: CASSSAGLVDTGELFF. The CDR3 DNA reads as TGTGCCAGCAGCTCCGCGGGACTAGTTGACACCGGGGAGCTGTTTTTT.

The table lists this clone with a few counts. The rearrangement uses TRBV5-1 and TRBJ2-7, with TRBD1 matching over 10 bases. From germline, CDR1 is SGHRS and CDR2 YFSETQ. This CDR3 spans 14 amino acids. With V trimmed by 4 bases and J by 4 bases, 5 bases remained unmatched. The CDR3 DNA reads TGCGCCAGCAGCGTCGGGACAGGGGTGTACGAGCAGTACTTC. Protein product: CASSVGTGVYEQYF.

This clone appeared a single time. The V and J genes are TRBV9 and TRBJ1-1, with 8 bases matching TRBD1. CDR3 length equals 15 residues. Germline CDR1 SGDLS, CDR2 YYNGEE. V shed 5 bases, J shed 4 bases, and the junction held 10 bases outside the gene matches. CDR3 DNA: TGTGCCAGCAGTGGGAACAGGGGGGTCCTCACTGAAGCTTTCTTT. Protein product: CASSGNRGVLTEAFF.

The V and J genes are TRBV5-1 and TRBJ1-5, with unresolved D. The length of the CDR3 is 14 residues. Per germline, CDR1 SGHRS and CDR2 YFSETQ. V lost 6 bases and J 2 bases, leaving 12 bases between the germline ends. The chain's CDR3 is CASKESGGNQPQHF. CDR3 DNA sequence: TGCGCCAGCAAAGAGAGTGGCGGCAATCAGCCCCAGCATTTT.

The chain couples TRBV5-1 to TRBJ2-1; D is unclear. The germline V gene encodes CDR1 SGHRS and CDR2 YFSETQ. Trimming left V 0 bases short and J 7 bases short, with 5 bases between. The CDR3 contains 12 residues. The CDR3 is CASSLAVNEQFF. The CDR3 nucleotides are TGCGCCAGCAGCTTGGCGGTAAATGAGCAGTTCTTC.

The V gene is TRBV29-1, the J gene TRBJ1-2; no definite D call. Germline values: CDR1 SQVTM, CDR2 ANQGSEA. This CDR3 is built from 13 residues. V gave up 7 bases and J gave up 2 bases, with 14 bases separating them. The DNA of the CDR3 is TGCAGCGACCTCCCAGGAACAAACTATGGCTACACCTTC. It yields the protein CSDLPGTNYGYTF.

As for this clone: The sample contains more than one DNA sequence encoding this CDR3. The rearrangement joins TRBV5-1 to TRBJ2-2; D remains ambiguous. Deletions cut 2 bases from V and 6 bases from J, with 8 bases between. This CDR3 region has 13 residues. Germline V CDR1 and CDR2: SGHRS, YFSETQ. CDR3 residues: CASSLDGAGELFF. The CDR3 bases are TGCGCCAGCAGCTTAGACGGAGCCGGGGAGCTGTTTTTT.